The entry that follows covers one T cell receptor beta chain sequence. The data belong to a study of T cells in localized non-small cell lung cancer. The data were produced by immunoSEQ multiplex PCR, yet TCRdb's version contains in-frame clones alone and is incomplete. The table shows about 77,000 clones, with 88% occurring only once. The germline CDR1 and CDR2 sequences are SNHLY and FYNNEI. The V gene lost 6 bases and the J gene lost 3 bases, with 11 bases spanning the gap. CDR3 length equals 13 residues. This chain joins TRBV2 and TRBJ1-2; D unresolved. This clonotype was sampled from a woman aged 35-75 years with stage I squamous cell lung carcinoma. Sequenced material: peripheral blood, taken before any cancer treatment. CDR3 nucleotide sequence: TGTGCCAGCAGGGGAAGGGCGGACTATGGCTACACCTTC. Translation: CASRGRADYGYTF.